This TCR beta chain is drawn from a study of T cells in Graves' hyperthyroidism and ophthalmopathy. Study-wide findings and caveats: Among thyroid clonotypes expanded above 0.001, most also appeared in blood.

RNA transcripts provided the source from which TCR beta CDR3 regions were amplified. Researchers ran a first-round RT-PCR on the TCR CDR3 using the HTBI primer set. TCRdb re-called the multiplex PCR reads through MiXCR, storing one row per CDR3 protein. The sample lists about 570,000 distinct CDR3 sequences, about half seen once, with roughly 19% in the top ten. At least ten counts were recorded for this clonotype. The antigen is unknown. The source material was peripheral blood or thyroid tissue (not recorded which). The sequence derives from an adult woman with Graves' disease, either hyperthyroidism or ophthalmopathy (not recorded which).

CDR3 nucleotide sequence: TGTGCCAGTAGGGGGACAAGGGGAATGAACACTGAAGCTTTCTTT. Translated: CASRGTRGMNTEAFF. The chain uses TRBV19 and TRBJ1-1, with a tentative D call TRBD1 (6 bases). Trimming cost V 6 bases and J 0 bases, with 14 bases left between them. The CDR3 extends over 15 amino acids. In germline, CDR1 is LNHDA, CDR2 SQIVND (reference sequence). Based on the CDR3 plus reference TRBV19 and TRBJ1-1, the full variable domain is DGGITQSPKYLFRKEGQNVTLSCEQNLNHDAMYWYRQDPGQGLRLIYYSQIVNDFQKGDIAEGYSVSREKKESFPLTVTSAQKNPTAFYLCASRGTRGMNTEAFFGQGTRLTVV.